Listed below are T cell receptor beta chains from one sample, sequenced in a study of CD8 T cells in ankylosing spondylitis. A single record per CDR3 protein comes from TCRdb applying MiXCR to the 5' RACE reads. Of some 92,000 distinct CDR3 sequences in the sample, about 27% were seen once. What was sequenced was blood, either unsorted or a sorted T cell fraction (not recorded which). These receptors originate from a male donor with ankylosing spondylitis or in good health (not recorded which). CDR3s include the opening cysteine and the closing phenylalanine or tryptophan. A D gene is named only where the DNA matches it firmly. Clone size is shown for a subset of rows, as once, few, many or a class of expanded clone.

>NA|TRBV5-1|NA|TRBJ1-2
CASSLVTGGDGYTF
TGCGCCAGCAGCTTGGTGACCGGGGGCGATGGCTACACCTTC
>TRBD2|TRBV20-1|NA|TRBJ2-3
CSARDLRTSSTDTQYF
TGCAGTGCTAGAGATCTAAGGACTAGCAGCACAGATACGCAGTATTTT
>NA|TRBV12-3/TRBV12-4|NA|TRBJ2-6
CASRNSGANVLTF
TGTGCCAGCAGAAACTCTGGGGCCAACGTCCTGACTTTC
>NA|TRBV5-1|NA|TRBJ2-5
CASSVQETQYF
TGCGCCAGCAGCGTCCAAGAGACCCAGTACTTC
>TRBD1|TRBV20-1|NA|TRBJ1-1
CSARDKGQGETEAFF
TGCAGTGCTAGAGATAAGGGACAGGGTGAGACTGAAGCTTTCTTT
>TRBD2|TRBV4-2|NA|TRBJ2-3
CASSQDLSGSDTQYF
TGTGCCAGCAGCCAAGACCTAAGCGGGAGTGATACGCAGTATTTT
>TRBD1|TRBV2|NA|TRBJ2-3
CASNQGATDTQYF
TGTGCCAGCAACCAGGGGGCTACAGATACGCAGTATTTT
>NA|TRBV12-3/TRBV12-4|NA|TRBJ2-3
CASSSSVGTDTQYF
TGTGCCAGCAGTTCTAGCGTAGGCACAGATACGCAGTATTTT
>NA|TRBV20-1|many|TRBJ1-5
CSAGTGFQPQHF
TGCAGTGCCGGAACAGGGTTTCAGCCCCAGCATTTT
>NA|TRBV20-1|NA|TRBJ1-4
CSASSSARGNEKLFF
TGCAGTGCTAGCAGCTCAGCCAGGGGTAATGAAAAACTGTTTTTT
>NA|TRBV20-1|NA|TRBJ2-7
CSATGPYSYEQYF
TGCAGTGCTACCGGGCCCTACTCCTACGAGCAGTACTTC
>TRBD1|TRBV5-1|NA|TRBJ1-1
CASSLADRESTEAFF
TGCGCCAGCAGCTTGGCGGACAGGGAGAGCACTGAAGCTTTCTTT
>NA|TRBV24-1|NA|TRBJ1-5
CATSDLSGFQPQHF
TGTGCCACCAGTGATTTGTCAGGGTTTCAGCCCCAGCATTTT
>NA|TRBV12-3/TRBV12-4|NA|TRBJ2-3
CASSPGLLTTDTQYF
TGTGCCAGCAGCCCGGGACTTCTGACCACAGATACGCAGTATTTT
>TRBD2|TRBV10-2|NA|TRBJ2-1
CASSDAGWGTSGPNEQFF
TGCGCCAGCAGTGATGCTGGTTGGGGGACTAGCGGTCCTAATGAGCAGTTCTTC
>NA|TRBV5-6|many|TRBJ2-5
CASSLMDRETQYF
TGTGCCAGCAGCCTGATGGACAGAGAGACCCAGTACTTC
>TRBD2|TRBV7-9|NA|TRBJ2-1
CASSQAGAGNEQFF
TGTGCCAGCAGCCAAGCGGGAGCTGGCAATGAGCAGTTCTTC
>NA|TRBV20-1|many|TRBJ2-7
CSARKGYEQYF
TGCAGTGCTAGAAAGGGGTACGAGCAGTACTTC
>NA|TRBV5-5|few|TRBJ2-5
CASSFTETQYF
TGTGCCAGCAGCTTTACGGAGACCCAGTACTTC
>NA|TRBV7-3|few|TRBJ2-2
CASSLFIKGELFF
TGTGCCAGCAGCTTATTTATCAAAGGGGAGCTGTTTTTT
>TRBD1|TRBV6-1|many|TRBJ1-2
CASSLRPQHRGYGYTF
TGTGCCAGTAGCCTACGGCCCCAGCACAGGGGGTATGGCTACACCTTC
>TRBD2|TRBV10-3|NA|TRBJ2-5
CAISAVSSGGRETQYF
TGTGCCATCAGCGCCGTTTCTAGCGGGGGGCGGGAGACCCAGTACTTC
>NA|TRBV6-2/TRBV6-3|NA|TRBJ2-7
CASSFGTDSFSYEQYF
TGTGCCAGCAGTTTTGGGACTGACTCCTTCTCCTACGAGCAGTACTTC
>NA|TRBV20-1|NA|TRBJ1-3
CSAPTPGDTIYF
TGCAGTGCCCCGACACCCGGGGACACCATATATTTT
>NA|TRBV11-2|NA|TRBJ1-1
CASSLEFGRMNTEAFF
TGTGCCAGCAGCTTAGAATTCGGCAGGATGAACACTGAAGCTTTCTTT
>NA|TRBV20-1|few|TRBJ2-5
CSAPYRGETQYF
TGCAGTGCGCCTTATAGGGGTGAGACCCAGTACTTC
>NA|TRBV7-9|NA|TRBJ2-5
CASTGETQYF
TGTGCCAGCACGGGGGAGACCCAGTACTTC
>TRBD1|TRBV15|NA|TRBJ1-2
CATSRGTGSYGYTF
TGTGCCACCAGCAGAGGGACAGGGAGCTATGGCTACACCTTC
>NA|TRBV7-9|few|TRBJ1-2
CASSLEAGAGTF
TGTGCCAGCAGCTTAGAGGCAGGGGCCGGTACCTTC
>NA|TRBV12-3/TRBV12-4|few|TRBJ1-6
CASTVQNNSPLHF
TGTGCCAGCACGGTTCAGAACAATTCACCCCTCCACTTT
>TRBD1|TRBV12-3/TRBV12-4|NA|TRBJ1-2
CASSPGQGTYGYTF
TGTGCCAGCAGTCCGGGACAGGGAACATATGGCTACACCTTC
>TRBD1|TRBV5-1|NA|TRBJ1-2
CASSPTGSELCTF
TGCGCCAGCAGCCCGACAGGGTCTGAACTCTGCACCTTC
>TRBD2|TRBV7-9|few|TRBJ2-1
CASSPGLAGAEQFF
TGTGCCAGCAGCCCTGGACTAGCGGGAGCTGAGCAGTTCTTC
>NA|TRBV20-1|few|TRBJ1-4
CSARAPNEKLFF
TGCAGTGCTAGAGCTCCCAATGAAAAACTGTTTTTT
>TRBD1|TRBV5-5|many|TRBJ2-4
CASTTGGSDIQYF
TGTGCCAGCACCACAGGGGGCTCGGACATTCAGTACTTC
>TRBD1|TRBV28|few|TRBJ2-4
CASSFQGTGNIQYF
TGTGCCAGCAGTTTCCAGGGGACAGGGAACATTCAGTACTTC
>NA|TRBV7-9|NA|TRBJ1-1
CASSLAGGIIPEAFF
TGTGCCAGCAGCTTAGCCGGGGGGATCATCCCTGAAGCTTTCTTT
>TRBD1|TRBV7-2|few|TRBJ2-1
CASSFTGTGGNEQFF
TGTGCCAGCAGCTTTACCGGGACAGGGGGCAATGAGCAGTTCTTC
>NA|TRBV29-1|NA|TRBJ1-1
CSVGAEAFF
TGCAGCGTGGGCGCTGAAGCTTTCTTT
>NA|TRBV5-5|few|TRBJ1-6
CASSLGTGHNSPLHF
TGTGCCAGCAGCTTGGGAACCGGACACAATTCACCCCTCCACTTT
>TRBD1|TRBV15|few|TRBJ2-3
CATSRWDRGRPQDSTDTQYF
TGTGCCACCAGCAGATGGGACAGGGGGAGACCCCAGGATAGCACAGATACGCAGTATTTT
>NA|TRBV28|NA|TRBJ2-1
CASSFGYNEQFF
TGTGCCAGCAGTTTTGGGTACAATGAGCAGTTCTTC
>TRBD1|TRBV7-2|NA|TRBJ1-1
CASSSLGTGRGAFF
TGTGCCAGCAGCTCACTCGGGACAGGGAGAGGAGCTTTCTTT
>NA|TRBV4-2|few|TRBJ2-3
CASSQDRSTDTQYF
TGTGCCAGCAGCCAAGACAGGAGCACAGATACGCAGTATTTT
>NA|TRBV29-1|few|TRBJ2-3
CSVGGERGNTDTQYF
TGCAGCGTTGGAGGGGAACGGGGGAACACAGATACGCAGTATTTT
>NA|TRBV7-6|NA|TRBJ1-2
CASSVGGRGDYGYTF
TGTGCCAGCAGCGTTGGTGGGAGGGGAGACTATGGCTACACCTTC
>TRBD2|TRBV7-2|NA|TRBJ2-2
CASTGLAGTGELFF
TGTGCCAGCACCGGACTAGCGGGGACCGGGGAGCTGTTTTTT
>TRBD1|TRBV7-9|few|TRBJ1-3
CASSRGQGTGNTIYF
TGTGCCAGCAGCCGGGGACAGGGAACAGGAAACACCATATATTTT